This TCR beta chain is drawn from a study of T cell changes during pregnancy in multiple sclerosis. CDR3 length: 14 residues. The junction had 10 bases not matched to a gene; V was cut back by 4 bases and J by 8 bases. Germline lookup yields CDR1 MGHRA and CDR2 YSYEKL. TCRdb's copy holds only in-frame clones and misses some; the assay was immunoSEQ multiplex PCR. The sample contains more than 80,000 clones, 90% to 95% of which appear only once. This receptor was taken from a female donor with multiple sclerosis, enrolled in a pregnancy study. Sequences were derived from peripheral blood, sampled in the second trimester of pregnancy. The genes are TRBV4-1 and TRBJ1-2; 7 nucleotides align to TRBD1. The CDR3 DNA follows: TGCGCCAGCAGCCCCCAGACAGGGTTTGAAGGCTACACCTTC. It is translated as CASSPQTGFEGYTF.